The rows below give T cell receptor beta chains drawn from one sample of a study of blood T cell repertoires in COVID-19. Profiled with immunoSEQ multiplex PCR; TCRdb holds only in-frame clones, not every one. The sample includes roughly 250,000 clones, approximately 80% of them seen just once. Material: peripheral blood. The source of these receptors is an older woman with active or convalescent COVID-19. CDR3s include the opening cysteine and the closing phenylalanine or tryptophan. The order of the fields is CDR3 DNA, CDR3 protein, J gene, V gene, clone size, D gene. D genes are given only for firm matches. Clone size appears in some rows only: once, few, many, or a class for an expanded clone.

TGTGCCAGCAGCTGGGGATCGGGGGGCGTTGGAAACGAGCAGTACTTC,CASSWGSGGVGNEQYF,TRBJ2-7,TRBV9,.,.
TGTGCCAGCAGCTTGAACGGTAACTATGGCTACACCTTC,CASSLNGNYGYTF,TRBJ1-2,TRBV11-1,.,.
TGTGCCAGCAAGAGAGGTCGCGTGGACTATGGCTACACCTTC,CASKRGRVDYGYTF,TRBJ1-2,TRBV27,.,.
TGTGCCAGCAGCCAAGACCCGGGACTAATCACAGATACGCAGTATTTT,CASSQDPGLITDTQYF,TRBJ2-3,TRBV3-1/TRBV3-2,.,TRBD2
TGTGCCAGCAGCCTAAACAGGGGCCGGACCGGGGAGCTGTTTTTT,CASSLNRGRTGELFF,TRBJ2-2,TRBV3-1/TRBV3-2,.,TRBD1
TGTGCCAGCTCCTGGGGCGACTTGAACACTGAAGCTTTCTTT,CASSWGDLNTEAFF,TRBJ1-1,TRBV2,.,.
TGTGCCAGCAGCTTAAGGGCACCGGGACAGGCGACCTACGAGCAGTACTTC,CASSLRAPGQATYEQYF,TRBJ2-7,TRBV7-2,.,TRBD1
TGTGCCAGTAGTATAGGACAGCCAGACTCTGGAAACACCATATATTTT,CASSIGQPDSGNTIYF,TRBJ1-3,TRBV19,once,.
TGTGCTAGTGGTACGGGGACAGCCCTCGGCTACACCTTC,CASGTGTALGYTF,TRBJ1-2,TRBV12-5,.,TRBD1
TGTGCCAGCACCAAACAAGGAGGAAAAGAGACCCAGTACTTC,CASTKQGGKETQYF,TRBJ2-5,TRBV2,.,.
TGTGCCAGCAGCTTAGAATACGGACTAGGCCTCGATGAGCAGTTCTTC,CASSLEYGLGLDEQFF,TRBJ2-1,TRBV7-9,.,TRBD2
TGCGCCAGCAGCTTATCCGGGACGGGAGGACATGAGCAGTTCTTC,CASSLSGTGGHEQFF,TRBJ2-1,TRBV5-1,.,TRBD2
TGTGCCAGTAGTCCCCGCCGGGCGGGAGGGAGTGGAGATACGCAGTATTTT,CASSPRRAGGSGDTQYF,TRBJ2-3,TRBV19,.,TRBD2
TGTGCCAGCAGTGCCGGGACTAGGTGGGAGACCCAGTACTTC,CASSAGTRWETQYF,TRBJ2-5,TRBV2,.,TRBD2
TGTGCCAGCAGCCAAGATGCCGCCGCAGGGTACGAGCAGTACTTC,CASSQDAAAGYEQYF,TRBJ2-7,TRBV3-1/TRBV3-2,once,.
TGTGCCAGTAGTATGGGGACAGTTAGCAATCAGCCCCAGCATTTT,CASSMGTVSNQPQHF,TRBJ1-5,TRBV19,few,TRBD1
TGTGCCAGCGGTGGAAGGGGCGGAGTTAATGAAAAACTGTTTTTT,CASGGRGGVNEKLFF,TRBJ1-4,TRBV28,once,.
TGTGCCAGCAGCGTCCGGGGAGGGCCCACCGGGGAGCTGTTTTTT,CASSVRGGPTGELFF,TRBJ2-2,TRBV11-2,once,TRBD2
TGTGCCAGCAGTTCCAGGGGTCCTGAAGCTTTCTTT,CASSSRGPEAFF,TRBJ1-1,TRBV6-1,few,.
TGTGCCACCAGACTAGCGGGGGCAGATACGCAGTATTTT,CATRLAGADTQYF,TRBJ2-3,TRBV13,.,TRBD2
TGCGCCAGCAGCCAAGAGGACTCAGGCACAGATACGCAGTATTTT,CASSQEDSGTDTQYF,TRBJ2-3,TRBV4-1,.,.
TGTGCCTGGAGTGTGGAGGGTAATTCACCCCTCCACTTT,CAWSVEGNSPLHF,TRBJ1-6,TRBV30,.,.
TGCGCCAGCAGCTTGGGGACAGCTAGCACAGATACGCAGTATTTT,CASSLGTASTDTQYF,TRBJ2-3,TRBV5-1,.,.
TGTGCCAGCAGTGACGAAAGCCGGGGACTCCGTGTCAATCAGCCCCAGCATTTT,CASSDESRGLRVNQPQHF,TRBJ1-5,TRBV28,.,.
TGTGCCAGCACTTCTAGCGCCTACGAGCAGTACTTC,CASTSSAYEQYF,TRBJ2-7,TRBV6-4,.,.
TGCGCCAGCAGCTTGGAGGGACAGGCCAACACCGGGGAGCTGTTTTTT,CASSLEGQANTGELFF,TRBJ2-2,TRBV5-1,.,TRBD1
TGCAGCGTACGGAGGATTGCCGGGACAGGGGTTTTTGACACTGAAGCTTTCTTT,CSVRRIAGTGVFDTEAFF,TRBJ1-1,TRBV29-1,.,TRBD1
TGTGCCAGTAGCGACAAAGAACACTTGAACACTGAAGCTTTCTTT,CASSDKEHLNTEAFF,TRBJ1-1,TRBV19,.,.
TGTGCCAGCAGCCCAGGGGCGCGGGGGGGCCGGGATGAGCAGTTCTTC,CASSPGARGGRDEQFF,TRBJ2-1,TRBV5-4,once,TRBD2